A single sample is the source of the 32 T cell receptor beta chains below, sequenced in a study of cytomegalovirus exposure and HLA in healthy donors. 60 Vbeta and 13 Jbeta primers were used in PCR. The assay was immunoSEQ multiplex PCR, and TCRdb's table has in-frame clones only and misses some. This table has 120,000 or so clones, over 65% appearing once. Sequencing used PBMCs. The receptors shown here come from a man younger than 45 in good health and CMV-seropositive.

This clone was observed a few times. This chain uses TRBV5-8 with TRBJ2-3; 10 positions agree with TRBD2. Trimming at V came to 4 bases and at J to 7 bases, leaving 12 bases not matched to a gene. Germline values: CDR1 SGHTS, CDR2 YDEGEE. This CDR3 is built from 16 residues. As DNA, the CDR3 is TGTGCCAGCAGCCCGGGGGGGACTAGCGTTGGGCATACGCAGTATTTT. Translation gives CASSPGGTSVGHTQYF.

The genes are TRBV2 and TRBJ2-7, with D possibly matching TRBD1 (6 bases). Germline V CDR1 and CDR2: SNHLY, FYNNEI. Trimming removed 5 bases from V and 6 bases from J, with 17 bases in between. CDR3 size: 14 residues. This CDR3 reads CASSTPQGLGEQYF. In nucleotides, the CDR3 is TGTGCCAGCAGTACTCCACAGGGTCTTGGCGAGCAGTACTTC. Full variable domain (missing parts from reference TRBV2 and TRBJ2-7): EPEVTQTPSHQVTQMGQEVILRCVPISNHLYFYWYRQILGQKVEFLVSFYNNEISEKSEIFDDQFSVERPDGSNFTLKIRSTKLEDSAMYFCASSTPQGLGEQYFGPGTRLTVT.

The chain uses TRBV10-3 and TRBJ2-2; 7 positions match TRBD1. V trimming: 5 bases; J trimming: 4 bases; junction bases outside the gene matches: 4. The CDR3 loop spans 14 amino acids. Germline values: CDR1 ENHRY, CDR2 SYGVKD. CDR3 sequence: CAISSGQPTGELFF. The CDR3 nucleotides are TGTGCCATCAGTTCGGGACAGCCCACCGGGGAGCTGTTTTTT.

V usage is TRBV11-2 and J usage is TRBJ1-3; D not certain. This CDR3 comprises 15 residues. Germline CDR1 is SGHAT and CDR2 is FQNNGV. V gave up 5 bases and J gave up 0 bases, with 11 bases separating them. CDR3 residues: CASSPDPSSGNTIYF. The CDR3 nucleotides are TGTGCCAGCAGCCCTGACCCTAGCTCTGGAAACACCATATATTTT. The variable domain in full, with the rest retrieved from reference TRBV11-2 and TRBJ1-3, is EAGVAQSPRYKIIEKRQSVAFWCNPISGHATLYWYQQILGQGPKLLIQFQNNGVVDDSQLPKDRFSAERLKGVDSTLKIQPAKLEDSAVYLCASSPDPSSGNTIYFGEGSWLTVV.

The V gene is TRBV5-6, the J gene TRBJ1-1, with D unresolved. This CDR3 has 13 residues. Germline V gene data show CDR1 as SGHDT and CDR2 as YYEEEE. The germline V and J ends were trimmed by 0 bases and 6 bases, with 9 bases remaining between them. The CDR3 DNA sequence: TGTGCCAGCAGCTTGGGAGAGGGTGCTGAAGCTTTCTTT. Amino acids: CASSLGEGAEAFF.

The V and J genes are TRBV5-4 and TRBJ1-2; 10 bases fit TRBD1. The CDR3 has 15 amino acids. With V trimmed by 3 bases and J by 5 bases, 7 bases remained unmatched. Germline V gene lookup returns CDR1 SGHNT and CDR2 YYREEE (reference sequence). The CDR3 sequence: CASSYDRGPWYGYTF. In nucleotides, the CDR3 is TGTGCCAGCAGCTACGACAGGGGGCCTTGGTATGGCTACACCTTC.

This chain uses TRBV5-1 with TRBJ1-1; D remains ambiguous. Trimming pared 4 bases from V and 1 base from J, leaving 14 bases between. CDR1 SGHRS and CDR2 YFSETQ come from the germline V gene. The CDR3 covers 15 residues. CDR3 loop: CASSLIHPANTEAFF. The CDR3 coding sequence is TGCGCCAGCAGCCTCATACACCCTGCGAACACTGAAGCTTTCTTT.

This clone was seen just once. The chain combines TRBV28 with TRBJ2-4, with 12 nucleotides matching TRBD2. The junction had 12 bases not matched to a gene; V was cut back by 1 base and J by 8 bases. The CDR3 runs 18 residues. The germline V gene has CDR1 MDHEN and CDR2 SYDVKM. CDR3 coding DNA: TGTGCCAGCAGTTTATCGGAGCTAGCGGGGGGGTTATGGGACATTCAGTACTTC. Amino acids: CASSLSELAGGLWDIQYF.

The chain has TRBV2 and TRBJ1-5; D is possibly TRBD1 (6 bases). Trimming shortened V by 6 bases and J by 0 bases, and 18 bases separated the two germline ends. The CDR3 is 17 residues long. The germline V gene has CDR1 SNHLY and CDR2 FYNNEI. CDR3 nucleotide sequence: TGTGCCAGCAGCGGGACCGGGAGGGGGTATAGCAATCAGCCCCAGCATTTT. It encodes CASSGTGRGYSNQPQHF.

This clone was seen only once. The V call is TRBV6-5, the J call TRBJ2-7; 9 bases match TRBD1. The length of the CDR3 is 14 residues. The germline gives CDR1 MNHEY, CDR2 SVGAGI. V shed 2 bases, J shed 3 bases, and the junction held 2 bases outside the gene matches. CDR3: CASSYGTGNYEQYF. The CDR3 DNA reads as TGTGCCAGCAGTTACGGGACAGGGAACTACGAGCAGTACTTC.

The chain couples TRBV11-2 to TRBJ2-7, with 10 nucleotides matching TRBD2. This CDR3 spans 13 amino acids. Trimming removed 4 bases from V and 11 bases from J; junction bases left unmatched: 8. CDR1 and CDR2 (germline): SGHAT, FQNNGV. CDR3: CASSSGLAAREYF. In nucleotides, the CDR3 is TGTGCCAGCAGCTCCGGACTAGCGGCCCGGGAGTACTTC.

The chain employs TRBV4-1 and TRBJ1-4; D gene ambiguous. Trimming shortened V by 2 bases and J by 0 bases, and 7 bases separated the two germline ends. CDR3 size: 15 residues. Looked up from germline, CDR1 is MGHRA and CDR2 is YSYEKL. DNA for the CDR3: TGCGCCAGCAGCCAACCACCGGCAACTAATGAAAAACTGTTTTTT. Protein sequence: CASSQPPATNEKLFF.

The chain is built from TRBV29-1 and TRBJ1-4, with D unresolved. The CDR3 extends over 13 amino acids. Trimming shortened V by 4 bases and J by 4 bases, and 10 bases separated the two germline ends. Germline lookup yields CDR1 SQVTM and CDR2 ANQGSEA. This CDR3 is CSVGRGSNEKLFF. The CDR3 DNA follows: TGCAGCGTTGGGCGAGGGAGTAATGAAAAACTGTTTTTT. The whole variable domain, remainder taken from reference TRBV29-1 and TRBJ1-4, is SAVISQKPSRDICQRGTSLTIQCQVDSQVTMMFWYRQQPGQSLTLIATANQGSEATYESGFVIDKFPISRPNLTFSTLTVSNMSPEDSSIYLCSVGRGSNEKLFFGSGTQLSVL.

V is TRBV6-1 and J is TRBJ1-5; TRBD1 matches at 8 bases. J gave up 5 bases and V 6 bases, and 9 bases lay outside the gene matches. The V gene's germline CDR1 is MNHNS and CDR2 SASEGT. The CDR3 loop spans 15 amino acids. The CDR3 nucleotides are TGTGCCAGCAGCCGAGGACAGGGTCGTGATCAGCCCCAGCATTTT. It yields the protein CASSRGQGRDQPQHF.

This clone was observed a handful of times. The chain's CDR3 is CASSLGQGFRGELFF. The CDR3 DNA is TGTGCCAGCAGCTTGGGACAGGGTTTTCGCGGGGAGCTGTTTTTT. The chain combines TRBV5-6 with TRBJ2-2; the match to TRBD1 covers 7 bases. CDR1 is SGHDT and CDR2 is YYEEEE in the germline V gene. There are 15 residues in the CDR3. V was pared by 0 bases and J by 7 bases, with 6 bases of the junction left unmatched.

This chain connects TRBV30 to TRBJ2-1; D possibly corresponds to TRBD1 (5 bases). The CDR3 is 17 residues long. Germline V gene data show CDR1 as GTSNPN and CDR2 as SVGIG (reference sequence). V dropped 4 bases and J dropped 0 bases, with 19 bases sitting between them. The CDR3 sequence is CAWIAGHLQDSYNEQFF. The CDR3 DNA sequence: TGTGCCTGGATCGCCGGACACCTTCAGGACTCCTACAATGAGCAGTTCTTC.

The chain links TRBV30 to TRBJ1-1; tentative D call: TRBD1 (6 bases). V lost 4 bases and J 7 bases, leaving 19 bases between the germline ends. This CDR3 is 14 amino acids long. Per germline, CDR1 GTSNPN and CDR2 SVGIG (reference sequence). The CDR3 sequence is CAWIINTGKDEAFF. DNA for the CDR3: TGTGCCTGGATCATTAATACAGGGAAAGATGAAGCTTTCTTT.

This chain connects TRBV9 to TRBJ2-3; TRBD2 aligns across 12 bases. The CDR3 is 17 residues long. CDR1 SGDLS and CDR2 YYNGEE come from the germline V gene. V was clipped by 4 bases and J by 8 bases; unmatched bases: 14. This CDR3 reads CASSPGGLAGGKVTQYF. The CDR3 DNA follows: TGTGCCAGCAGCCCGGGGGGGCTAGCGGGGGGGAAGGTTACGCAGTATTTT.

As concerns this clone: This same CDR3 is encoded by further DNA sequences in the sample. V usage is TRBV7-2 and J usage is TRBJ2-7; 10 nucleotides agree with TRBD2. V lost 5 bases, J lost 2 bases, and 3 bases stayed unmatched. Germline V gene sequence: CDR1 SGHTA, CDR2 FQGNSA. The CDR3 runs to 14 residues. The CDR3, as DNA: TGTGCCAGCAGCGTGAGCGGGGGGGCCTACGAGCAGTACTTC. It is translated as CASSVSGGAYEQYF.

About this clone: At one end, the junction sequence differs from germline, possibly due to a read error. The genes are TRBV28 and TRBJ2-5, with 10 bases lining up with TRBD1. CDR3 length: 17 residues. Germline V gene data show CDR1 as MDHEN and CDR2 as SYDVKM. The CDR3 DNA reads as TGTGCCAGCAGTTCATCCCCGGGACAGGGGCTCCAAGAGGCCCAGTACTTC. It yields the protein CASSSSPGQGLQEAQYF.

This rearrangement joins TRBV11-2 to TRBJ2-5; D is ambiguous. The CDR3 runs to 14 residues. Trimming shortened V by 2 bases and J by 2 bases, and 9 bases separated the two germline ends. Germline lookup yields CDR1 SGHAT and CDR2 FQNNGV. CDR3 residues: CASSLFEVQETQYF. As DNA, the CDR3 is TGTGCCAGCAGCTTATTCGAGGTTCAAGAGACCCAGTACTTC.

This clone has just one count. The gene calls are TRBV7-9 and TRBJ1-6; D is possibly TRBD1 (6 bases). CDR3 length: 16 amino acids. CDR1 and CDR2 (germline): SEHNR, FQNEAQ (reference sequence). V lost 4 bases, J lost 5 bases, and 15 bases lay in between. The CDR3 loop is CASSSRQDTNNSPLHF. The CDR3 DNA reads as TGTGCCAGCAGCTCTAGACAGGACACTAATAATTCACCCCTCCACTTT.

The chain has TRBV11-2 and TRBJ1-5, with 7 bases matching TRBD1. V was clipped by 4 bases and J by 4 bases; unmatched bases: 4. The CDR3 length is 14 residues. The V gene's germline CDR1 is SGHAT and CDR2 FQNNGV. CDR3 loop: CASSSTGENQPQHF. The CDR3 region has the DNA TGTGCCAGCAGCTCCACAGGGGAGAATCAGCCCCAGCATTTT.

The chain uses TRBV2 and TRBJ2-2; 8 nucleotides line up with TRBD2. Trimming removed 8 bases from V and 9 bases from J; junction bases left unmatched: 20. The CDR3 is 17 residues long. The germline V gene has CDR1 SNHLY and CDR2 FYNNEI. The CDR3 DNA is TGTGCCAGCCGGCGGACTACCTCGGGGGGGAGCAGCCGGGAGCTGTTTTTT. Its translation is CASRRTTSGGSSRELFF.

This sequence joins TRBV28 and TRBJ1-4, with 9 bases identical to TRBD1. Germline V gene sequence: CDR1 MDHEN, CDR2 SYDVKM. The length of the CDR3 is 15 residues. The J segment lost 3 bases and the V segment lost 10 bases, leaving 9 bases of the junction unmatched. CDR3 sequence reads: CAITQGARSNEKLFF. CDR3 DNA: TGTGCCATTACACAGGGGGCGAGATCTAATGAAAAACTGTTTTTT.

The J gene is TRBJ1-2, the V gene TRBV13, with TRBD1 as a possible D gene (5 bases). V lost 1 base and J 4 bases, leaving 13 bases between the germline ends. CDR1 is PRHDT and CDR2 is FYEKMQ in the germline V gene (reference sequence). This CDR3 contains 15 residues. CDR3 sequence reads: CASSLARGLPYGYTF. Here the CDR3 DNA reads TGTGCCAGCAGCTTAGCCCGGGGACTCCCCTATGGCTACACCTTC.

The J gene is TRBJ2-3, the V gene TRBV29-1; TRBD2 might be the D (6 bases). The CDR3 loop spans 14 amino acids. Germline CDR1 and CDR2: SQVTM and ANQGSEA. Trimming took 3 bases from V and 4 from J, leaving 14 bases between them. The CDR3, as DNA: TGCAGCGTTGAGGGTGGAGGGTCCGCAGATACGCAGTATTTT. Its protein product is CSVEGGGSADTQYF.

The sample holds one count of this clone. This chain's CDR3 is CASSQLAGGSRETQYF. The CDR3 DNA reads TGTGCCAGCAGCCAACTAGCGGGGGGATCCCGGGAGACCCAGTACTTC. V usage is TRBV4-2 and J usage is TRBJ2-5; the match to TRBD2 covers 11 bases. This CDR3 contains 16 residues. With 2 bases clipped from V and 5 bases from J, the junction kept 7 bases outside the gene matches. Germline assignment: CDR1 LGHNA and CDR2 YNFKEQ.

The V and J genes are TRBV6-1 and TRBJ1-5; 8 bases map to TRBD1. V shed 4 bases and J 6 bases; nucleotides not matched to a gene: 14. CDR1 MNHNS and CDR2 SASEGT come from the germline V gene. The CDR3 is made up of 17 amino acids. In DNA, the CDR3 is TGTGCCAGCAGTGTGTCAGGGGGCCTCGGGCTAAGTCAGCCCCAGCATTTT. Translated: CASSVSGGLGLSQPQHF.

The V gene is TRBV27, the J gene TRBJ1-5; D is possibly TRBD1 (6 bases). The CDR3 totals 15 residues. CDR1 and CDR2 from the germline V gene are MNHEY and SMNVEV (reference sequence). The ends were cut back, 1 base at V and 5 bases at J, with 12 bases in the middle. The CDR3 region is CASSLYYRVDQPQHF. Here the CDR3 DNA reads TGTGCCAGCAGTTTATACTACAGGGTGGATCAGCCCCAGCATTTT.

The genes are TRBV4-3 and TRBJ2-3; 9 bases agree with TRBD2. CDR3 size: 18 residues. Germline loops: CDR1 LGHNA, CDR2 YSLEER. The ends lost 0 bases at V and 1 base at J; junction bases unmatched: 8. The CDR3 DNA reads TGCGCCAGCAGCCAAGATATGTTGTTAGCGGGGGGCACAGATACGCAGTATTTT. Residues: CASSQDMLLAGGTDTQYF.

This chain uses TRBV7-2 with TRBJ2-7; D ambiguous. The V end lost 2 bases, the J end lost 3 bases, and 14 bases lay between the germline ends. The CDR3 covers 15 residues. From germline, CDR1 is SGHTA and CDR2 FQGNSA. The CDR3 sequence is CASSLYWAESYEQYF. Written as DNA, the CDR3 is TGTGCCAGCAGCTTATACTGGGCCGAAAGCTACGAGCAGTACTTC.